The 6 T cell receptor beta chains below were found in one sample sequenced in a study of T cell clones after liver transplantation. Clones were sequenced by immunoSEQ multiplex PCR, and TCRdb holds only the in-frame ones, with some missing. Of approximately 100,000 clones in the sample, around four fifths were seen once. Sequencing used CD4+ T cells from blood, obtained before liver transplant. The receptors shown here come from a human donor who received a liver transplant.

On this clone itself: This specimen includes other DNA sequences encoding the same CDR3. The chain is built from TRBV5-1 and TRBJ2-7; 8 nucleotides align to TRBD1. The length of the CDR3 is 15 residues. Germline lookup yields CDR1 SGHRS and CDR2 YFSETQ. The J segment lost 4 bases and the V segment lost 0 bases, leaving 6 bases of the junction unmatched. The CDR3 spells CASSLVGTGSYEQYF. CDR3 sequence (DNA): TGCGCCAGCAGCTTGGTAGGGACAGGCTCTTACGAGCAGTACTTC.

This sequence joins TRBV5-6 and TRBJ2-2, with D maybe TRBD2 (6 bases). The CDR3 spans 17 residues. Trimming took off 2 bases at V and 1 base at J, with 15 bases between the two ends. Germline CDR1 reads SGHDT; CDR2 reads YYEEEE. CDR3 sequence reads: CASSFLGGKQNTGELFF. In DNA, the CDR3 is TGTGCCAGCAGCTTTCTAGGCGGGAAACAGAACACCGGGGAGCTGTTTTTT.

The chain links TRBV18 to TRBJ1-5; 8 nucleotides line up with TRBD1. J gave up 4 bases and V 4 bases, and 3 bases lay outside the gene matches. The germline V gene has CDR1 KGHSH and CDR2 LQKENI. This CDR3 spans 14 amino acids. Here the CDR3 reads CASSRQGSNQPQHF. The CDR3 nucleotides are TGTGCCAGCTCACGACAGGGGTCAAATCAGCCCCAGCATTTT.

J is TRBJ2-2 and V is TRBV4-2; D is possibly TRBD1 or TRBD2 (6 bases each). Germline values: CDR1 LGHNA, CDR2 YNFKEQ. The CDR3 is 17 residues long. V was pared by 0 bases and J by 2 bases, with 13 bases between. CDR3 in amino acids: CASSQDPRGANTGELFF. As DNA, the CDR3 is TGTGCCAGCAGCCAAGATCCGAGGGGGGCAAACACCGGGGAGCTGTTTTTT.

This clone was seen only once. This chain links TRBV7-2 with TRBJ2-2; D is possibly TRBD1 (6 bases). Germline CDR1 is SGHTA and CDR2 is FQGNSA. Trimming took off 3 bases at V and 4 bases at J, with 12 bases between the two ends. This CDR3 has 15 residues. CDR3 DNA: TGTGCCAGCAGCTTTAACAGGGTCAGCACCGGGGAGCTGTTTTTT. It yields the protein CASSFNRVSTGELFF.

V gene TRBV27 combines with J gene TRBJ2-1, with 7 bases identical to TRBD2. V was clipped by 8 bases and J by 3 bases; unmatched bases: 4. The germline V gene has CDR1 MNHEY and CDR2 SMNVEV (reference sequence). This CDR3 is 13 amino acids long. CDR3 in amino acids: CASRREYYNEQFF. The CDR3 DNA reads as TGTGCCAGCCGGCGGGAGTACTACAATGAGCAGTTCTTC.